The T cell receptor (beta chain) under discussion was sequenced for a study of siplizumab effects on memory and regulatory T cells (dated by TCRdb to about 2019). Background for the entire study: The study examined how the anti-CD2 antibody siplizumab affects alloreactive T-cell subsets in allogeneic mixed lymphocyte reactions built from human PBMCs. The investigation overall reported the following: Roughly 75-97% of proliferating CD4+ or CD8+ clones could not be assigned a naive or memory phenotype. Whether proliferating Tregs from siplizumab cultures actually had suppressive function was not functionally confirmed. Compared with memory T cells, unstimulated naive T cells appeared more diverse, and naive cells seemed to make a substantial contribution to the alloresponse. Siplizumab significantly lowered the cumulative frequency of alloreactive sequences that could be traced to unstimulated CD4+ memory T cells. Among mappable alloreactive CD4+ clones, the Treg-derived fraction averaged about 75% with siplizumab versus 25% to 30% in control reactions. Sequences below about 10^-5 frequency were poorly captured, so only a minor fraction of alloreactive clones could be mapped to unstimulated subsets.

CDR1 and CDR2 are read off the germline V gene as SGHRS and YFSETQ. The CDR3 contains 17 residues, cysteine and phenylalanine counted. Only the CDR3 region is kept as DNA, spanning 51 bases read in frame from base 1. V has 0 bases trimmed and J has 4 bases trimmed; junction bases matching no gene number 12. A word on this clone: Its antigen is currently not known. The input lacks base qualities; no much larger clone sits a single base away.

Sorted unstimulated T cells and proliferating T cells recovered from mixed lymphocyte reactions were subjected to TCRbeta CDR3 sequencing. Fresh whole blood from fewer than twelve HLA-typed healthy donors was used to isolate PBMCs. To map where alloreactive clones came from, CD4+ regulatory T cells in the unstimulated state were FACS-sorted. The library was generated by the immunoSEQ multiplex PCR assay. Each sample had some 10^5 TCR templates assayed by the deep sequencing platform. Genomic DNA extracted from sorted T cells was used for TCRbeta CDR3 sequencing. For the original study's pipeline: The R programming language was used for the clonal analysis of the TCRbeta CDR3 data. Comparing unstimulated samples against CFSE-low samples taken after the reaction was how alloreactive CD4+ and CD8+ clones were defined. By matching sequences to the repertoires of sorted unstimulated Treg and non-Treg cells, each alloreactive CD4+ clone was assigned a regulatory or non-regulatory origin. In its TCRdb copy, this immuneACCESS table keeps in-frame sequences only and misses some clones. Where compared with another copy, unresolved V genes explain less than half of these, and the others have no known cause. The V and J calls and the clone size are those of that table, but D and trimming were determined from the DNA. Counted in this sample were 80,000 to 130,000 clones; 92% of them appeared once. 0.65% to 0.8% of the sample is held by the ten biggest clonotypes.

The sequence derives from a human donor in good health. The sample taken for sequencing was Tregs sorted from blood. In this chain, TRBV5-1 is recombined with TRBJ2-7, with 8 middle bases fitting TRBD2. The CDR3 protein: CASSLVGLGLDLYEQYF. The DNA is TGCGCCAGCAGCTTGGTAGGTTTGGGACTAGACTTATACGAGCAGTACTTC. The CDR3, completed at both ends by the reference TRBV5-1 and TRBJ2-7 genes, gives the full variable domain KAGVTQTPRYLIKTRGQQVTLSCSPISGHRSVSWYQQTPGQGLQFLFEYFSETQRNKGNFPGRFSGRQFSNSRSEMNVSTLELGDSALYLCASSLVGLGLDLYEQYFGPGTRLTVT.